The 26 T cell receptor beta chains reported below all come from one sample, sequenced in a study of CD8 T cells in ankylosing spondylitis. One entry per CDR3 protein, called by TCRdb with MiXCR from the 5' RACE reads. The top ten hold about 4% of the sample, which has some 140,000 distinct CDR3 sequences, 11% seen once. The sequencing input was blood, either unsorted or a sorted T cell fraction (not recorded which). The receptors were gathered from a female donor with ankylosing spondylitis or in good health (not recorded which).

This clonotype has a count of ten or more. J is TRBJ2-1 and V is TRBV12-3 or TRBV12-4; 7 bases are shared with TRBD2. This CDR3 spans 15 amino acids. V lost 4 bases and J lost 6; bases outside the gene matches: 9. CDR3 bases: TGTGCCAGCAGTTGGCCCGTAACTAGCGTCAATGAGCAGTTCTTC. This encodes CASSWPVTSVNEQFF.

In its sample, this clonotype was seen many times. The chain carries TRBV2 and TRBJ1-1; possible D gene TRBD1, 6 bases. CDR1 SNHLY and CDR2 FYNNEI come from the germline V gene. V was trimmed by 5 bases and J by 4 bases, leaving 11 bases between them. This CDR3 is 13 amino acids long. The DNA for the CDR3 is TGTGCCAGCAGTATGGGGGCTATCACTGAAGCTTTCTTT. Translated: CASSMGAITEAFF.

This clonotype was counted at least ten times. The chain has TRBV28 and TRBJ2-2; D unresolved. CDR1 MDHEN and CDR2 SYDVKM come from the germline V gene. The CDR3 is made up of 11 amino acids. Trimming took off 7 bases at V and 8 bases at J, with 8 bases between the two ends. Here the CDR3 reads CASITGGELFF. The CDR3 DNA follows: TGTGCCAGCATTACCGGGGGGGAGCTGTTTTTT.

This clonotype was recorded many times. The rearrangement joins TRBV7-3 to TRBJ1-5; D not resolved. Germline V CDR1 and CDR2: SGHTA, FQGTGA. The CDR3 covers 14 residues. V lost 0 bases and J lost 6, with 9 bases in between. The CDR3 sequence is CASSLTQGTQPQHF. The CDR3 coding sequence is TGTGCCAGCAGCTTAACGCAAGGTACTCAGCCCCAGCATTTT.

This clonotype was counted at least ten times. This sequence joins TRBV5-1 and TRBJ2-7, with TRBD2 matching over 11 bases. This CDR3 contains 17 residues. Germline V gene data show CDR1 as SGHRS and CDR2 as YFSETQ. The V gene end was trimmed by 0 bases and the J gene end by 0 bases; junction bases not matched to a gene: 5. The CDR3 sequence is CASSLETSGTFSYEQYF. In DNA form, the CDR3 reads TGCGCCAGCAGCTTGGAGACTAGCGGGACCTTCTCCTACGAGCAGTACTTC.

In this sample, this clonotype turned up many times. The CDR3 coding sequence is TGCGCCAGCAGCTTAACGGTTGGGGCCAACGTCCTGACTTTC. It specifies CASSLTVGANVLTF. The chain combines TRBV5-1 with TRBJ2-6; D is uncertain. Germline V CDR1 and CDR2: SGHRS, YFSETQ. This CDR3 has 14 amino acids. The V end was cut by 2 bases, the J end by 3 bases, with 6 bases between.

This clonotype was observed many times. The chain links TRBV12-3 or TRBV12-4 to TRBJ2-7, with 12 bases matching TRBD1. V trimming: 5 bases; J trimming: 13 bases; junction bases outside the gene matches: 12. The CDR3 runs 14 residues. CDR3 residues: CASSPPGTGGPDYF. DNA for the CDR3: TGTGCCAGCAGTCCTCCAGGGACAGGGGGCCCGGACTACTTC.

This clonotype has at least ten counts. The chain couples TRBV29-1 to TRBJ2-6; tentative D call: TRBD2 (5 bases). CDR1 is SQVTM and CDR2 is ANQGSEA in the germline V gene. The CDR3 loop spans 19 amino acids. With 5 bases removed from V and 2 bases from J, the gap between germline ends came to 25 bases. The chain's CDR3 is CSVPSFYSRERAGANVLTF. The CDR3 coding sequence is TGCAGCGTTCCTTCCTTCTACAGCAGAGAGAGGGCTGGGGCCAACGTCCTGACTTTC. Full variable domain (missing parts from reference TRBV29-1 and TRBJ2-6): SAVISQKPSRDICQRGTSLTIQCQVDSQVTMMFWYRQQPGQSLTLIATANQGSEATYESGFVIDKFPISRPNLTFSTLTVSNMSPEDSSIYLCSVPSFYSRERAGANVLTFGAGSRLTVL.

This chain uses TRBV20-1 with TRBJ1-1; D not certain. Trimming pared 1 base from V and 1 base from J, leaving 16 bases between. The germline V gene has CDR1 DFQATT and CDR2 SNEGSKA (reference sequence). The CDR3 is 16 amino acids. This CDR3 reads CSARVGVRTSNTEAFF. For the CDR3, the DNA is TGCAGTGCTAGAGTCGGTGTAAGGACCTCGAACACTGAAGCTTTCTTT.

At least ten counts were recorded for this clonotype. V gene TRBV6-1 combines with J gene TRBJ1-5; D gene ambiguous. The germline V and J ends were trimmed by 4 bases and 9 bases, with 16 bases remaining between them. The germline V gene encodes CDR1 MNHNS and CDR2 SASEGT. This CDR3 contains 14 residues. The CDR3 loop reads CASSAVLVVRPQHF. The CDR3 DNA reads as TGTGCCAGCAGTGCTGTCCTTGTTGTCCGGCCCCAGCATTTT.

This clonotype was counted ten times or more. The gene calls are TRBV5-5 and TRBJ1-6, with TRBD1 matching over 7 bases. Germline V CDR1 and CDR2: SGHKS, YYEKEE (reference sequence). The V segment lost 4 bases and the J segment 10 bases; nucleotides outside the gene matches: 11. This CDR3 is 15 amino acids long. The CDR3 loop is CASSLRDRFYSPLHF. The CDR3 coding sequence is TGTGCCAGCAGCCTAAGGGACAGATTTTACTCACCCCTCCACTTT.

In this sample, this clonotype turned up many times. The chain recombines TRBV24-1 with TRBJ2-2; D tentatively reads TRBD1 or TRBD2 (6 bases each). The CDR3 length is 19 residues. Germline values: CDR1 KGHDR, CDR2 SFDVKD. Trimming pared 6 bases from V and 4 bases from J, leaving 26 bases between. Here the CDR3 DNA reads TGTGCCACCAGTCCCCCCGGAGGGGACATAGGTTTGAGCACCGGGGAGCTGTTTTTT. Its protein product is CATSPPGGDIGLSTGELFF.

This clonotype has ten or more counts. The CDR3 protein is CASTDRNQPQHF. CDR3 nucleotides: TGTGCCAGCACCGACCGGAATCAGCCCCAGCATTTT. The genes are TRBV6-2 or TRBV6-3 and TRBJ1-5; D ambiguous. The CDR3 totals 12 residues. Germline CDR1 reads MNHEY; CDR2 reads SVGEGT. V was pared by 7 bases and J by 4 bases, with 8 bases between.

This clonotype was seen repeatedly, ten times or more. The J gene is TRBJ2-3, the V gene TRBV6-1, with D perhaps assigned TRBD1 or TRBD2 (6 bases each). V was shortened by 5 bases and J by 0 bases, with 9 bases between the two germline ends. This CDR3 spans 14 amino acids. The V gene's germline CDR1 is MNHNS and CDR2 SASEGT. The CDR3 loop reads CASSRGRSTDTQYF. Here the CDR3 DNA reads TGTGCCAGCAGTCGGGGGCGTAGCACAGATACGCAGTATTTT.

The chain employs TRBV29-1 and TRBJ2-7; possibly TRBD1 for D (6 bases). V shed 3 bases and J shed 3 bases, with 15 bases lying between them. This CDR3 contains 14 residues. Germline-derived CDR1 and CDR2 are SQVTM and ANQGSEA. For the CDR3, the DNA is TGCAGCGTTGAGGGGGACGAGGGGGACTACGAGCAGTACTTC. It translates to CSVEGDEGDYEQYF.

This clonotype was seen repeatedly, ten times or more. CDR3 in amino acids: CASSRTQGFTETQYF. The CDR3 coding sequence is TGTGCCAGCAGTCGTACTCAGGGTTTTACGGAGACCCAGTACTTC. This chain uses TRBV6-5 with TRBJ2-5, with D maybe TRBD1 (5 bases). The germline CDR1 and CDR2 sequences are MNHEY and SVGAGI. The V end was cut by 5 bases, the J end by 5 bases, with 18 bases between. This CDR3 is built from 15 residues.

This clonotype was picked up many times. This chain uses TRBV28 with TRBJ2-7; D gene uncertain. V was cut by 7 bases and J by 1 base, with 17 bases left in between. Germline V gene data show CDR1 as MDHEN and CDR2 as SYDVKM. This CDR3 comprises 15 residues. CDR3 region: CASIWVSGTSYEQYF. CDR3 sequence (DNA): TGTGCCAGCATCTGGGTATCTGGCACTTCCTACGAGCAGTACTTC.

The sample holds many counts of this clonotype. V and J are TRBV6-1 and TRBJ2-1, with 8 bases fitting TRBD2. The CDR3 covers 15 residues. V trimming: 5 bases; J trimming: 6 bases; junction bases outside the gene matches: 9. Germline V gene sequence: CDR1 MNHNS, CDR2 SASEGT. CDR3 protein: CASSPSGTRVNEQFF. The CDR3 bases are TGTGCCAGCAGTCCCAGCGGGACTAGGGTCAATGAGCAGTTCTTC.

This clonotype was seen repeatedly, ten times or more. The chain links TRBV6-1 to TRBJ1-5, with D possibly being TRBD1 (6 bases). CDR1 and CDR2 from the germline V gene are MNHNS and SASEGT. Trimming removed 8 bases at V and 6 bases at J, with 20 bases between. The CDR3 runs to 15 residues. CDR3 sequence (DNA): TGTGCCAGCGGGACGGGGGACACCCGGAGTCAGCCCCAGCATTTT. It codes for CASGTGDTRSQPQHF.

This clonotype was seen at least ten times. The chain is built from TRBV11-2 and TRBJ2-1, with D unresolved. With 5 bases removed from V and 4 bases from J, the gap between germline ends came to 6 bases. Germline V gene data show CDR1 as SGHAT and CDR2 as FQNNGV. The CDR3 runs to 12 residues. The CDR3 spells CASSASYNEQFF. CDR3 nucleotide sequence: TGTGCCAGCAGCGCCAGTTACAATGAGCAGTTCTTC.

The chain joins TRBV7-6 to TRBJ1-2; no firm D call. This CDR3 comprises 14 residues. From germline, CDR1 is SGHVS and CDR2 FNYEAQ. V lost 5 bases and J 4 bases, leaving 14 bases between the germline ends. In DNA, the CDR3 is TGTGCCAGCAGCCCACCGGAGTGGACCTATGGCTACACCTTC. Encoded protein: CASSPPEWTYGYTF.

This clonotype was counted many times. This chain's CDR3 is CASSLAGGTGEAFF. CDR3 sequence (DNA): TGCGCCAGCAGCTTGGCGGGAGGGACAGGTGAAGCTTTCTTT. The chain has TRBV5-1 and TRBJ1-1; the match to TRBD1 covers 8 bases. The germline gives CDR1 SGHRS, CDR2 YFSETQ. This CDR3 is built from 14 residues. V lost 0 bases and J lost 7; bases outside the gene matches: 5.

As to this clonotype: An end of the junction differs from the germline gene, which may be a read error. DNA for the CDR3: TGCAGTGCTAGTCCCGTGGGGCTGCGGGAGACCCGGTACTTC. Its protein product is CSASPVGLRETRYF. This chain uses TRBV20-1 with TRBJ2-5; 7 positions match TRBD2. From germline, CDR1 is DFQATT and CDR2 SNEGSKA (reference sequence). This CDR3 contains 14 residues.

This clonotype was found many times. The genes are TRBV29-1 and TRBJ2-3, with 7 bases fitting TRBD1. This CDR3 spans 17 amino acids. The germline CDR1 and CDR2 sequences are SQVTM and ANQGSEA. Trimming cost V 0 bases and J 3 bases; bases outside gene matches: 12. The CDR3 DNA follows: TGCAGCGTTGAAGACCCCAGGGACAGTAGAGTGACAGATACGCAGTATTTT. Its translation is CSVEDPRDSRVTDTQYF.

This clonotype was counted ten times or more. This chain links TRBV7-9 with TRBJ2-5; D uncertain. CDR1 is SEHNR and CDR2 is FQNEAQ in the germline V gene (reference sequence). Trimming took 5 bases from V and 4 from J, leaving 14 bases between them. This CDR3 is built from 14 residues. CDR3 nucleotide sequence: TGTGCCAGCAGCAGGGTAGGGTCGTTAGAGACCCAGTACTTC. Amino acids: CASSRVGSLETQYF.

This clonotype was recorded at least ten times. The gene calls are TRBV4-1 and TRBJ2-3; D call uncertain. With 0 bases removed from V and 6 bases from J, the gap between germline ends came to 10 bases. Germline loops: CDR1 MGHRA, CDR2 YSYEKL. The CDR3 is made up of 14 amino acids. CDR3 DNA sequence: TGCGCCAGCAGCCAAGAGCCAGGTCCCGATACGCAGTATTTT. Its translation: CASSQEPGPDTQYF.